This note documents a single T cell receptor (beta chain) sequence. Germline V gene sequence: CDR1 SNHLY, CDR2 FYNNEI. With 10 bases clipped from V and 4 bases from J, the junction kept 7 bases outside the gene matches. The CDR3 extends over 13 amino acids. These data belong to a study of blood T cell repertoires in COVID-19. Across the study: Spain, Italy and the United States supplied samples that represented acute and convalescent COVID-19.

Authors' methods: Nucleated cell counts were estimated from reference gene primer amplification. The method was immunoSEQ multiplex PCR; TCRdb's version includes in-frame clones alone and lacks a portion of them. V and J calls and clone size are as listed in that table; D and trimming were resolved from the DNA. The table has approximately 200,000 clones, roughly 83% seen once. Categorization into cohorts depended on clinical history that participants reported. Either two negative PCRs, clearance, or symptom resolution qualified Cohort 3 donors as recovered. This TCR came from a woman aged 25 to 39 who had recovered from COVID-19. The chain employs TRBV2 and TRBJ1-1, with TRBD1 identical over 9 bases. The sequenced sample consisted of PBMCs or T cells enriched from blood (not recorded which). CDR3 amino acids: CATGTGFTTEAFF. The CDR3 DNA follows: TGTGCCACCGGGACAGGGTTTACCACTGAAGCTTTCTTT.